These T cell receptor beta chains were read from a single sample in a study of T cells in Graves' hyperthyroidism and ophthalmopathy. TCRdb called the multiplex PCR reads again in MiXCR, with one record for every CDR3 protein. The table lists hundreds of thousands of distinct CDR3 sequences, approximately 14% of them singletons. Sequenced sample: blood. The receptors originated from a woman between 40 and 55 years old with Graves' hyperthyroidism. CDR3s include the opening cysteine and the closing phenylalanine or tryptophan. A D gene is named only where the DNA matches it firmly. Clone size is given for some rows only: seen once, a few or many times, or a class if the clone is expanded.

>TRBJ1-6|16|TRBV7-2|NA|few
CASSLLYDTYNSPLHF
TGTGCCAGCAGCTTATTATACGATACCTATAATTCACCCCTCCACTTT
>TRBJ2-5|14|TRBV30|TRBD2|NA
CAWSVREGQETQYF
TGTGCCTGGAGTGTTCGGGAGGGACAAGAGACCCAGTACTTC
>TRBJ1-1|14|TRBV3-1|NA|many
CASSPRDPNTEAFF
TGTGCCAGCAGCCCCCGGGATCCGAACACTGAAGCTTTCTTT
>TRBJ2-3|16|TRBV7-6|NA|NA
CASSGPVGSSTDTQYF
TGTGCCAGCAGCGGTCCCGTCGGGAGTTCCACAGATACGCAGTATTTT
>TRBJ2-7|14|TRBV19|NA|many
CASSINRQSDEQYF
TGTGCCAGTAGTATAAATCGGCAATCAGACGAGCAGTACTTC
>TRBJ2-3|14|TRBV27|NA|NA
CASSFDSNTDTQYF
TGTGCCAGCAGTTTTGACAGTAACACAGATACGCAGTATTTT
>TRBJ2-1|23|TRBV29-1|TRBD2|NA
CSVALSHPRGAPVSSGSFNEQFF
TGCAGCGTTGCCTTGTCGCATCCTCGTGGCGCCCCGGTCTCTAGCGGGAGCTTCAATGAGCAGTTCTTC
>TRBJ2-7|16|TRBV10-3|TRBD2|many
CAISEGTSGRAGEQYF
TGTGCCATCAGTGAAGGGACTAGCGGGAGGGCCGGGGAGCAGTACTTC
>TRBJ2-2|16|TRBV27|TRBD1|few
CASSAGTGAYTGELFF
TGTGCCAGCAGTGCCGGGACAGGGGCTTATACCGGGGAGCTGTTTTTT
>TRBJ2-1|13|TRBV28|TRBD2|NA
CASMVAGGNEQFF
TGTGCCAGCATGGTAGCGGGTGGCAATGAGCAGTTCTTC
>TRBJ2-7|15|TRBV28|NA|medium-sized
CASSLAAGGTYEQYF
TGTGCCAGCAGTTTAGCTGCAGGGGGGACCTACGAGCAGTACTTC
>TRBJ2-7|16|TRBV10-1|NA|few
CASSESGWASSYEQYF
TGCGCCAGCAGTGAGTCGGGTTGGGCCAGCTCCTACGAGCAGTACTTC
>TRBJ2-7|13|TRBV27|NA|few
CASSYSKSYEQYF
TGTGCCAGCAGTTACTCCAAATCCTACGAGCAGTACTTC
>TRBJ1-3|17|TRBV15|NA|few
CATSPSPLKALNWTIYF
TGTGCCACCAGCCCCTCACCCCTCAAGGCATTGAACTGGACCATATATTTT
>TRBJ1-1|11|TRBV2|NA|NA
CASSPAAEAFF
TGTGCCAGCAGTCCGGCGGCCGAAGCTTTCTTT
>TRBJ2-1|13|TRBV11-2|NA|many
CASSLDNWSEQFF
TGTGCCAGCAGCTTAGATAACTGGAGCGAGCAGTTCTTC
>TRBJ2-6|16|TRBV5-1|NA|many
CASSSDGSSGANVLTF
TGCGCCAGCAGCTCGGACGGGAGCTCTGGGGCCAACGTCCTGACTTTC
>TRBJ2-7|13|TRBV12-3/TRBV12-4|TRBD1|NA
CASSRTGANEQYF
TGTGCCAGCAGCCGGACAGGGGCGAATGAGCAGTACTTC
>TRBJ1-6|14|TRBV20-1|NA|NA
CSARVTVYNSPLHF
TGCAGTGCTAGGGTGACGGTCTATAATTCACCCCTCCACTTT
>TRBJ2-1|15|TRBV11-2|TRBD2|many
CASSYLAGPFSEQFF
TGTGCCAGCAGCTATTTAGCGGGGCCGTTCAGTGAGCAGTTCTTC
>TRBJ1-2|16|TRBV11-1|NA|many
CASSLIPMDADYGYTF
TGTGCCAGCAGCTTAATTCCTATGGACGCGGACTATGGCTACACCTTC
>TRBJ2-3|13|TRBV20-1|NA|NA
CSPLRVGTDTQYF
TGCAGTCCCCTAAGGGTCGGCACAGATACGCAGTATTTT
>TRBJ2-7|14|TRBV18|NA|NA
CASSPITGAYEQYF
TGTGCCAGCTCACCAATCACCGGGGCCTACGAGCAGTACTTC
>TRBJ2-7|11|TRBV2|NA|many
CASRLSYEQYF
TGTGCCAGCAGGCTGAGTTACGAGCAGTACTTC
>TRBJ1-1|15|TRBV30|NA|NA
CAWSVFGGMNTEAFF
TGTGCCTGGAGTGTATTTGGGGGGATGAACACTGAAGCTTTCTTT
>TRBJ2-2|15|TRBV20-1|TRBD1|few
CSAGSDRGNTGELFF
TGCAGTGCGGGTAGCGACAGGGGGAACACCGGGGAGCTGTTTTTT
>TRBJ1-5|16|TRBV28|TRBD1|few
CASSIPGQWSNQPQHF
TGTGCCAGCAGTATCCCGGGACAGTGGAGCAATCAGCCCCAGCATTTT
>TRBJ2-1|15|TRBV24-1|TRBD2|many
CATRRGLAGDNEQFF
TGTGCCACCAGGCGGGGACTAGCGGGGGACAATGAGCAGTTCTTC
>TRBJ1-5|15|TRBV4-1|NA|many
CASSQDGRGNQPQHF
TGCGCCAGCAGCCAAGACGGACGGGGGAATCAGCCCCAGCATTTT
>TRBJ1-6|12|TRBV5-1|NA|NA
CASSVDQGPLHF
TGCGCCAGCAGCGTTGACCAGGGGCCCCTCCACTTT
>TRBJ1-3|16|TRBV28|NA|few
CASSLRGGTSGNTIYF
TGTGCCAGCAGTTTACGGGGGGGTACCTCTGGAAACACCATATATTTT
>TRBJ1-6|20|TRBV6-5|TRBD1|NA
CASSYSTLPGQSSYNSPLHF
TGTGCCAGCAGTTACTCAACGTTACCGGGACAGAGCTCCTATAATTCACCCCTCCACTTT
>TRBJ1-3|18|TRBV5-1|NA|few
CASSLAPEGPSSGNTIYF
TGCGCCAGCAGCTTGGCCCCGGAAGGCCCCAGCTCTGGAAACACCATATATTTT
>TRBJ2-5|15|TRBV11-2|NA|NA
CASSLFGGTQETQYF
TGTGCCAGCAGCTTATTTGGGGGAACTCAAGAGACCCAGTACTTC
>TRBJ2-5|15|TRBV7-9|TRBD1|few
CASSLGTGGAKTQYF
TGTGCCAGCAGCCTAGGGACAGGGGGCGCGAAGACCCAGTACTTC
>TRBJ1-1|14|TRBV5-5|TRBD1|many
CASSRGQWNTEAFF
TGTGCCAGCAGCCGGGGACAGTGGAACACTGAAGCTTTCTTT
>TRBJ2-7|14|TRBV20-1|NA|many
CSARSPQSSYEQYF
TGCAGTGCTAGATCGCCCCAAAGCTCCTACGAGCAGTACTTC
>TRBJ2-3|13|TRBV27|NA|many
CASSPRDTNTQYF
TGTGCCAGCAGCCCCCGGGACACTAATACGCAGTATTTT
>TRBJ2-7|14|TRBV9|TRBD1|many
CASSTGQAAYEQYF
TGTGCCAGCTCTACTGGACAGGCCGCCTACGAGCAGTACTTC
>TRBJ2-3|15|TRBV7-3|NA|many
CASSLRQAAGDTQYF
TGTGCCAGCAGCCTAAGACAGGCGGCAGGTGATACGCAGTATTTT
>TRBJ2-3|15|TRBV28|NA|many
CASSSRGAGADTQYF
TGTGCCAGCAGTTCACGGGGGGCGGGAGCAGATACGCAGTATTTT
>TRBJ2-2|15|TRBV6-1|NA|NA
CASTWGAGPTGELFF
TGTGCCAGCACGTGGGGGGCAGGTCCCACCGGGGAGCTGTTTTTT
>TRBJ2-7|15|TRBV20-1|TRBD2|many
CSARDGTSGGYEQYF
TGCAGTGCTAGAGATGGGACTAGCGGGGGCTACGAGCAGTACTTC
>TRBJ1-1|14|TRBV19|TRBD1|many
CASSDRGDSTEAFF
TGTGCCAGCTCGGACAGGGGGGACAGCACTGAAGCTTTCTTT
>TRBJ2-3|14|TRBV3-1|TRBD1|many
CASSQGQGRDTQYF
TGTGCCAGCAGCCAAGGACAGGGGAGAGATACGCAGTATTTT
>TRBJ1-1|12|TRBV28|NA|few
CASSSGSTEAFF
TGTGCCAGCAGTTCAGGTTCCACTGAAGCTTTCTTT
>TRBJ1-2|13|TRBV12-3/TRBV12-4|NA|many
CASSLDPNYGYTF
TGTGCCAGCAGTCTGGACCCGAACTATGGCTACACCTTC
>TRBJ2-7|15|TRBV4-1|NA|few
CASSQDPGAHYEQYF
TGCGCCAGCAGCCAAGATCCAGGGGCCCACTACGAGCAGTACTTC
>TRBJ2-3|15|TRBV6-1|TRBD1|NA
CASTATGWSPDTQYF
TGTGCCAGCACCGCGACAGGGTGGTCCCCAGATACGCAGTATTTT
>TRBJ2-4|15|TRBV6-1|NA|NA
CASSEREPGTNIQYF
TGTGCCAGCAGTGAACGGGAGCCGGGTACGAACATTCAGTACTTC
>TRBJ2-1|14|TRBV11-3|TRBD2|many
CASSLDQTSYEQFF
TGTGCCAGCAGCTTAGATCAGACTAGCTATGAGCAGTTCTTC
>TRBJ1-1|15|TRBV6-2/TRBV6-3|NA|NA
CASREVPIMNTEAFF
TGTGCCAGCAGAGAAGTGCCGATCATGAACACTGAAGCTTTCTTT
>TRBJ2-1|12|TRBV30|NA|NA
CARDLGHNEQFF
TGTGCCCGAGATTTAGGTCACAATGAGCAGTTCTTC
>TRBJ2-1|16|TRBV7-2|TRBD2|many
CASSLNGRGAYNEQFF
TGTGCCAGCAGCTTAAATGGGCGGGGGGCCTACAATGAGCAGTTCTTC
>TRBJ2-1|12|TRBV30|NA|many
CAWSAQDNEQFF
TGTGCCTGGAGTGCGCAAGACAATGAGCAGTTCTTC